This T cell receptor beta chain originates from a study of blood T cell repertoires in COVID-19. There are 15 residues in the CDR3. Trimming at V came to 6 bases and at J to 0 bases, leaving 4 bases not matched to a gene. Germline V gene lookup returns CDR1 KGHSH and CDR2 LQKENI. This clone was detected a few times. Original handling: From reference gene primer amplification, estimates of nucleated cell counts were derived. Using immunoSEQ multiplex PCR, the repertoire was profiled, and TCRdb retains in-frame clones only, with some absent. The V and J calls and clone size come from that table; D and trimming were worked out from the DNA. The table lists about 99,000 clones, 79% of them singletons.

The J gene is TRBJ2-1, the V gene TRBV18, with TRBD1 matching 8 bases. Sequencing was carried out using peripheral blood. The TCR was taken from an elderly woman with active or convalescent COVID-19. This CDR3 is CASSPQGASYNEQFF. Here the CDR3 DNA reads TGTGCCAGCTCTCCTCAGGGGGCCTCCTACAATGAGCAGTTCTTC.